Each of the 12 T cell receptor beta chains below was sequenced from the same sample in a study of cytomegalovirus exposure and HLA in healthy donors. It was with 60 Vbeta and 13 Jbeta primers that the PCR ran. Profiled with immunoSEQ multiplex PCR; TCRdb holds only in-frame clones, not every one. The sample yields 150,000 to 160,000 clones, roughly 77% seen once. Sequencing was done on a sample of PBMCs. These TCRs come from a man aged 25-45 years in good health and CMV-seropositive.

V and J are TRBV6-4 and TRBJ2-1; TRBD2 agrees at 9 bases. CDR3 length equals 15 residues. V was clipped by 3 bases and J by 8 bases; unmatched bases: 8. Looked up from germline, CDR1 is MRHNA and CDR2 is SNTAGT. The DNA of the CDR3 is TGTGCCAGCAGTGAAGGAGCGGGAGGACGGTATGAGCAGTTCTTC. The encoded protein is CASSEGAGGRYEQFF.

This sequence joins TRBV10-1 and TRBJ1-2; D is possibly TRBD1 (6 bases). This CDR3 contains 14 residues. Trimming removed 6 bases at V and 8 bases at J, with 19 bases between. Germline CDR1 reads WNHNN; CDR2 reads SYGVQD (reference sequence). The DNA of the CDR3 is TGCGCCAGCAGGGGGGACACCCCCGTGAGGGGCTACACCTTC. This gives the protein CASRGDTPVRGYTF.

CDR3 protein: CASRRTESSGNTIYF. CDR3 in DNA: TGCGCCAGCAGGAGAACCGAGAGCTCTGGAAACACCATATATTTT. The gene calls are TRBV5-1 and TRBJ1-3; unclear D gene. Trimming took 5 bases from V and 0 from J, leaving 12 bases between them. Germline CDR1 SGHRS, CDR2 YFSETQ. This CDR3 is 15 amino acids long.

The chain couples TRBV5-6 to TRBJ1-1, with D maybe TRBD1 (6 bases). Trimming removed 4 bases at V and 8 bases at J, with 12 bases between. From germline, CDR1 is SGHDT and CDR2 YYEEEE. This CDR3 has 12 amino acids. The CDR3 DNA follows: TGTGCCAGCAGCCAACAGGGCCTAGAAGCTTTCTTT. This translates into CASSQQGLEAFF.

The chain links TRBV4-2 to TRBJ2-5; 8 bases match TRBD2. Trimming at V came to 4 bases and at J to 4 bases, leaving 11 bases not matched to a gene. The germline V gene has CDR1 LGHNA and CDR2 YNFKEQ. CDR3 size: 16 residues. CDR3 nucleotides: TGTGCCAGCAGCCCCGGGGGGGGGAAAGTTGGAGAGACCCAGTACTTC. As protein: CASSPGGGKVGETQYF.

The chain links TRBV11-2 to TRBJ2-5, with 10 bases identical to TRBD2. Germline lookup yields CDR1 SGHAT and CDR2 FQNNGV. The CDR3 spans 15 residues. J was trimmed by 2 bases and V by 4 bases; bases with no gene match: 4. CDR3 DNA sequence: TGTGCCAGCAGCTCAGCGGGGGGGCTTCAAGAGACCCAGTACTTC. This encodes CASSSAGGLQETQYF.

Written as DNA, the CDR3 is TGTGCCTGGAGCATCGGGGGGACCACTGAAGCTTTCTTT. Encoded protein: CAWSIGGTTEAFF. The rearrangement links TRBV30 to TRBJ1-1, with a weak D call TRBD1 (5 bases). CDR1 GTSNPN and CDR2 SVGIG come from the germline V gene (reference sequence). The V end was cut by 3 bases, the J end by 4 bases, with 12 bases between. The CDR3 length is 13 residues. Full variable domain (rest looked up from reference TRBV30 and TRBJ1-1): SQTIHQWPATLVQPVGSPLSLECTVEGTSNPNLYWYRQAAGRGLQLLFYSVGIGQISSEVPQNLSASRPQDRQFILSSKKLLLSDSGFYLCAWSIGGTTEAFFGQGTRLTVV.

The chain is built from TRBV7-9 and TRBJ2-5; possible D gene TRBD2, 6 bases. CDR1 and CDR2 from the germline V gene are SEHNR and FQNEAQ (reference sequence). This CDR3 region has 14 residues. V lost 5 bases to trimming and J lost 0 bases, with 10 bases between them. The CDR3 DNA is TGTGCCAGCAGCCCGAGCGGGTACCAAGAGACCCAGTACTTC. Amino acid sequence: CASSPSGYQETQYF.

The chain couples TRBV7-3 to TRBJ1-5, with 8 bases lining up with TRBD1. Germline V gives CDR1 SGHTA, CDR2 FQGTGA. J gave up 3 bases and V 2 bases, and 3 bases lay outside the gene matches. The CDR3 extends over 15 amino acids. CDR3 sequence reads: CASSLGTGTNQPQHF. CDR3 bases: TGTGCCAGCAGCTTAGGGACAGGTACCAATCAGCCCCAGCATTTT.

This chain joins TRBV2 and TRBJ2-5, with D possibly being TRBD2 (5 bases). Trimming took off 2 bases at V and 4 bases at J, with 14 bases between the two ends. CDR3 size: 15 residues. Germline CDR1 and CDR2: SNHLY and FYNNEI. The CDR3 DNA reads TGTGCCAGCAGTGAAAGGGAGAGGAGCGGAGAGACCCAGTACTTC. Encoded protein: CASSERERSGETQYF.

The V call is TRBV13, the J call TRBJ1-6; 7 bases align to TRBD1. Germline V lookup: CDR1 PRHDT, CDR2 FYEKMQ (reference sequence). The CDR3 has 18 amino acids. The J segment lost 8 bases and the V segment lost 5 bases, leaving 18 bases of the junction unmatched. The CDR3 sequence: CASSLRQGWMGQDSPLHF. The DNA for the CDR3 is TGTGCCAGCAGCCTCCGACAGGGCTGGATGGGGCAAGATTCACCCCTCCACTTT.

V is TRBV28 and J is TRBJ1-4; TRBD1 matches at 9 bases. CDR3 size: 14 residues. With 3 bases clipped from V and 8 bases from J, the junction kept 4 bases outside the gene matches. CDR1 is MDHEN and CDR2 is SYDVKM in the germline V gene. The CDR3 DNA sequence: TGTGCCAGCAGTTTGACAGGGGGGTACGAAAAACTGTTTTTT. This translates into CASSLTGGYEKLFF. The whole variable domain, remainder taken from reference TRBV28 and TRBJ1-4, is DVKVTQSSRYLVKRTGEKVFLECVQDMDHENMFWYRQDPGLGLRLIYFSYDVKMKEKGDIPEGYSVSREKKERFSLILESASTNQTSMYLCASSLTGGYEKLFFGSGTQLSVL.